This TCR beta chain was sequenced in a study of response to subunit inactivated influenza vaccine. Study results and caveats: Authors suggested that a seasonal influenza vaccination recruits few new T cells each time.

The V segment lost 0 bases and the J segment 6 bases; nucleotides outside the gene matches: 3. Germline assignment: CDR1 SGHRS and CDR2 YFSETQ. The CDR3 runs 15 residues. This clonotype was detected many times. Its antigen is unidentified. TCRdb reanalysed the RT-PCR reads using MiXCR and keeps one entry per CDR3 protein. The table records around 530,000 distinct CDR3 sequences, about 11% of them present only once. This receptor was obtained from a middle-aged man who received an inactivated influenza vaccine. This chain connects TRBV5-1 to TRBJ2-1; the match to TRBD2 covers 10 bases. Sequenced material: PBMCs from blood, taken on the day of vaccination. The CDR3 DNA reads TGCGCCAGCAGCTTGGCTTCTAGCGGGGGCAATGAGCAGTTCTTC. Translating gives CASSLASSGGNEQFF.